Below are 21 T cell receptor beta chains sequenced from a single sample in a study of T cell responses to AZD1222 COVID-19 vaccine. TCRdb keeps only in-frame clones here, not all; method: immunoSEQ multiplex PCR. Here the sample spans more than 75,000 clones, around 90% being singletons. This material consisted of peripheral blood, taken 28 days after the second AZD1222 dose. All receptors derive from an adult who received the AZD1222 COVID-19 vaccine.

The CDR3 nucleotides are TGCGCCAGCAGTTTTACAGGAGACTCCTACAATGAGCAGTTCTTC. Its translation is CASSFTGDSYNEQFF. The V call is TRBV5-1, the J call TRBJ2-1; possibly TRBD1 for D (5 bases). V was shortened by 5 bases and J by 0 bases, with 12 bases between the two germline ends. The CDR3 length is 15 residues. Germline CDR1 is SGHRS and CDR2 is YFSETQ.

The V gene is TRBV28, the J gene TRBJ2-1; D is undetermined. Trimming left V 4 bases short and J 1 base short, with 17 bases between. The length of the CDR3 is 17 residues. CDR1 is MDHEN and CDR2 is SYDVKM in the germline V gene. The CDR3 DNA follows: TGTGCCAGCAGTTCGGTGGTCGGAGACGGGTCCTACAATGAGCAGTTCTTC. Protein sequence: CASSSVVGDGSYNEQFF.

This clone was observed a few times. The chain has TRBV7-2 and TRBJ2-1; TRBD1 aligns across 7 bases. The CDR3 length is 13 residues. Germline CDR1 SGHTA, CDR2 FQGNSA. The V and J ends lost 3 bases and 7 bases, in that order; junction bases with no gene match: 3. CDR3 sequence (DNA): TGTGCCAGCAGCTTTATCAGGGGGAATGAGCAGTTCTTC. Translating gives CASSFIRGNEQFF.

The CDR3 DNA follows: TGTGCCAGCAGTTCCCGCCCTTATTCACCCCTCCACTTT. This codes for CASSSRPYSPLHF. The V call is TRBV12-3 or TRBV12-4, the J call TRBJ1-6; D unclear. This CDR3 is built from 13 residues. V lost 4 bases, J lost 8 bases, and 9 bases lay in between.

This rearrangement joins TRBV24-1 to TRBJ2-1; TRBD2 aligns across 9 bases. Germline loops: CDR1 KGHDR, CDR2 SFDVKD. The V segment lost 6 bases and the J segment 1 base; nucleotides outside the gene matches: 12. The CDR3 is 18 amino acids. CDR3 DNA sequence: TGTGCCACCAGTCCCTTGGCGGGAGGGCCTCGGTCCTACAATGAGCAGTTCTTC. This codes for CATSPLAGGPRSYNEQFF.

This CDR3 reads CASSFQVDYGYTF. For the CDR3, the DNA is TGTGCCAGTAGTTTCCAAGTGGACTATGGCTACACCTTC. The chain is built from TRBV19 and TRBJ1-2; the D is unclear. Germline CDR1 is LNHDA and CDR2 is SQIVND (reference sequence). The V end was cut by 5 bases, the J end by 3 bases, with 10 bases between. CDR3 size: 13 residues.

The V call is TRBV28, the J call TRBJ2-5, with D unresolved. Looked up from germline, CDR1 is MDHEN and CDR2 is SYDVKM. This CDR3 comprises 11 residues. The V and J ends lost 3 bases and 9 bases respectively, with 8 bases between them. CDR3 bases: TGTGCCAGCAGTTTGACGGTGGCCCAGTACTTC. Its protein is CASSLTVAQYF.

The count of this clone is one. The genes are TRBV25-1 and TRBJ2-7, with 8 bases that match TRBD1. Germline V gene lookup returns CDR1 MGHDK and CDR2 SYGVNS. CDR3 size: 13 residues. J lost 6 bases, V lost 4 bases, and 5 bases had no gene match. The CDR3 reads CASSAWDRFEQYF. DNA for the CDR3: TGTGCCAGCAGTGCCTGGGACAGGTTCGAGCAGTACTTC.

This chain links TRBV7-3 with TRBJ2-1, with 7 bases fitting TRBD2. Germline lookup yields CDR1 SGHTA and CDR2 FQGTGA. CDR3 length: 16 amino acids. After removal of 0 bases from V and 0 bases from J, the junction contained 2 bases not matched to a gene. CDR3 bases: TGTGCCAGCAGCTTAACGACTAGCAGCTCCTACAATGAGCAGTTCTTC. It specifies CASSLTTSSSYNEQFF.

The chain carries TRBV2 and TRBJ1-3; D gene ambiguous. This CDR3 has 16 amino acids. The V gene lost 3 bases and the J gene lost 2 bases, with 14 bases spanning the gap. The germline V gene encodes CDR1 SNHLY and CDR2 FYNNEI. CDR3 loop: CASSEEQVRTGNTIYF. CDR3 nucleotide sequence: TGTGCCAGCAGTGAGGAGCAGGTGAGGACTGGAAACACCATATATTTT. The full variable domain, rest sourced from reference TRBV2 and TRBJ1-3, is EPEVTQTPSHQVTQMGQEVILRCVPISNHLYFYWYRQILGQKVEFLVSFYNNEISEKSEIFDDQFSVERPDGSNFTLKIRSTKLEDSAMYFCASSEEQVRTGNTIYFGEGSWLTVV.

The chain links TRBV14 to TRBJ2-3, with a tentative D call TRBD2 (6 bases). The CDR3 length is 16 residues. Trimming removed 3 bases at V and 1 base at J, with 14 bases between. The V gene's germline CDR1 is SGHDN and CDR2 FVKESK. CDR3 residues: CASSHGGALGTDTQYF. The CDR3 DNA reads as TGTGCCAGCAGCCACGGAGGGGCGCTCGGCACAGATACGCAGTATTTT.

The chain couples TRBV19 to TRBJ2-2, with D tentatively TRBD1 or TRBD2 (5 bases each). This CDR3 has 15 amino acids. V dropped 7 bases and J dropped 1 base, with 13 bases sitting between them. Germline CDR1 is LNHDA and CDR2 is SQIVND (reference sequence). CDR3 amino acids: CASTDRDQNTGELFF. In DNA, the CDR3 is TGTGCCAGTACAGACCGGGACCAGAACACCGGGGAGCTGTTTTTT.

The chain couples TRBV3-1 (or the pseudogene TRBV3-2) to TRBJ1-2; TRBD1 might be the D (5 bases). This CDR3 comprises 13 residues. CDR1 is LGHDT, CDR2 YNNKEL, per germline (reference sequence). Trimming removed 4 bases at V and 9 bases at J, with 15 bases between. CDR3 bases: TGTGCCAGCAGCCCAAACCGGGACGGTAGCTACACCTTC. Its protein product is CASSPNRDGSYTF.

This clone appeared a single time. The chain employs TRBV7-9 and TRBJ2-3; 11 bases agree with TRBD2. The length of the CDR3 is 15 residues. Germline V gene data show CDR1 as SEHNR and CDR2 as FQNEAQ (reference sequence). J was trimmed by 4 bases and V by 7 bases; bases with no gene match: 7. CDR3 DNA: TGTGCCAGCACCAGTAGCGGGAGGGCCCCAGATACGCAGTATTTT. Translating gives CASTSSGRAPDTQYF.

This sequence joins TRBV2 and TRBJ2-7; 7 bases are shared with TRBD1. This CDR3 is 12 amino acids long. V trimming: 7 bases; J trimming: 7 bases; junction bases outside the gene matches: 7. Germline lookup yields CDR1 SNHLY and CDR2 FYNNEI. In DNA form, the CDR3 reads TGTGCCAGCATGAGGGACAGCTCAGAGCAGTACTTC. Its protein is CASMRDSSEQYF.

This chain uses TRBV10-3 with TRBJ2-7, with 7 bases lining up with TRBD2. The CDR3 is 16 amino acids. The V segment lost 0 bases and the J segment 2 bases; nucleotides outside the gene matches: 7. Germline V gene sequence: CDR1 ENHRY, CDR2 SYGVKD. CDR3 sequence (DNA): TGTGCCATCAGTGAGTCTGGGCTAGCGGAGACCTACGAGCAGTACTTC. Protein: CAISESGLAETYEQYF.

The V gene is TRBV6-5, the J gene TRBJ2-5; the D gene is possibly TRBD1 (5 bases). V lost 7 bases, J lost 9 bases, and 12 bases lay in between. In germline, CDR1 is MNHEY, CDR2 SVGAGI. The CDR3 loop spans 11 amino acids. The CDR3 DNA reads as TGTGCCAGCAAGGGGATGGGGCCCCAGTACTTC. This codes for CASKGMGPQYF.

The chain employs TRBV27 and TRBJ2-1; tentative D call: TRBD1 (5 bases). The V end was cut by 2 bases, the J end by 5 bases, with 10 bases between. The CDR3 totals 14 residues. Germline V gives CDR1 MNHEY, CDR2 SMNVEV (reference sequence). The CDR3, as DNA: TGTGCCAGCAGTTTAGACAGTCTTAACAATGAGCAGTTCTTC. Translated: CASSLDSLNNEQFF.

The chain couples TRBV6-2 or TRBV6-3 to TRBJ1-1; D remains ambiguous. V dropped 2 bases and J dropped 10 bases, with 11 bases sitting between them. Germline CDR1 MNHEY, CDR2 SVGEGT. The CDR3 extends over 12 amino acids. The CDR3 DNA follows: TGTGCCAGCAGTTACGGACGCCGATCAGCTTTCTTT. Translation gives CASSYGRRSAFF.

The V gene is TRBV9, the J gene TRBJ2-1, with 7 bases identical to TRBD2. Germline V lookup: CDR1 SGDLS, CDR2 YYNGEE. The CDR3 length is 16 residues. Losses at the gene ends were 0 bases for V and 8 bases for J; bases not matched to a gene: 11. The chain's CDR3 is CASSVDRGRALDEQFF. The CDR3 DNA reads as TGTGCCAGCAGCGTAGATCGTGGGAGGGCCTTGGATGAGCAGTTCTTC. The full variable domain, completed using reference TRBV9 and TRBJ2-1, is DSGVTQTPKHLITATGQRVTLRCSPRSGDLSVYWYQQSLDQGLQFLIQYYNGEERAKGNILERFSAQQFPDLHSELNLSSLELGDSALYFCASSVDRGRALDEQFFGPGTRLTVL.

V usage is TRBV4-2 and J usage is TRBJ2-7; possible D gene TRBD2, 5 bases. This CDR3 comprises 14 residues. Germline V gene data show CDR1 as LGHNA and CDR2 as YNFKEQ. Trimming removed 1 base at V and 2 bases at J, with 9 bases between. CDR3 region: CASSQATNPYEQYF. The CDR3 DNA sequence: TGTGCCAGCAGCCAAGCGACTAACCCCTACGAGCAGTACTTC.